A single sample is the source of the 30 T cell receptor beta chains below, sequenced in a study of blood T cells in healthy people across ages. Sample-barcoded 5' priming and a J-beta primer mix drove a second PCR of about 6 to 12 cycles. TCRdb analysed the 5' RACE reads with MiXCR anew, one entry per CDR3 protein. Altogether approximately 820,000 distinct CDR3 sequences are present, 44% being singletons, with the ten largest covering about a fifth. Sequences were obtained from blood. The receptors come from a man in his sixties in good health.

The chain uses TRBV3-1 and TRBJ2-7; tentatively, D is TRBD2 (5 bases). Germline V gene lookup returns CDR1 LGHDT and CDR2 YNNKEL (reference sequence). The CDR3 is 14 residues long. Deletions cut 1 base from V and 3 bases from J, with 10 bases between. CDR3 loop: CASSQAGLGYEQYF. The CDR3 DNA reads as TGTGCCAGCAGCCAAGCGGGGTTGGGCTACGAGCAGTACTTC.

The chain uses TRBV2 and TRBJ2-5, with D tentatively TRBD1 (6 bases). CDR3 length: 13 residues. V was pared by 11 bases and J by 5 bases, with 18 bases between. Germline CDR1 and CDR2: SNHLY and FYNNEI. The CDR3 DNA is TGTGCCGACGGATTAGGGCAGGGGGAGACCCAGTACTTC. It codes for CADGLGQGETQYF.

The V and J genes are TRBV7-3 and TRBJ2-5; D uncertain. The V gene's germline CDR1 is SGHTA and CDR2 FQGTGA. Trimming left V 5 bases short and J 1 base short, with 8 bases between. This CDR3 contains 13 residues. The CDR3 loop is CASSPRPQETQYF. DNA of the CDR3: TGTGCCAGCAGCCCCCGTCCCCAAGAGACCCAGTACTTC.

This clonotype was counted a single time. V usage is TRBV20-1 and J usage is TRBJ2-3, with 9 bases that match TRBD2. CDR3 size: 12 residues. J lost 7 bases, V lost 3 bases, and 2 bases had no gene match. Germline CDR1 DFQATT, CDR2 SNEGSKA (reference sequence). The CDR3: CSASLAGNTQYF. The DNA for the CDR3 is TGCAGTGCTAGCCTAGCGGGGAATACGCAGTATTTT.

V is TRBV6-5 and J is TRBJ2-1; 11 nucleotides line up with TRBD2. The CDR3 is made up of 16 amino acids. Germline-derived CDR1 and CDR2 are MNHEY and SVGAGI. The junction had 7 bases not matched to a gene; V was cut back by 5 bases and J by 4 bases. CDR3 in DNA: TGTGCCAGCAGTCTTCCGACTAGCGGGGCTTACAATGAGCAGTTCTTC. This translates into CASSLPTSGAYNEQFF.

CDR3: CAISRWEYEQYF. Written as DNA, the CDR3 is TGTGCCATCTCGCGGTGGGAGTACGAGCAGTACTTC. This chain uses TRBV2 with TRBJ2-7; TRBD2 is a possible D gene (5 bases). The CDR3 covers 12 residues. Trimming removed 10 bases from V and 4 bases from J, with 14 bases in between. Looked up from germline, CDR1 is SNHLY and CDR2 is FYNNEI.

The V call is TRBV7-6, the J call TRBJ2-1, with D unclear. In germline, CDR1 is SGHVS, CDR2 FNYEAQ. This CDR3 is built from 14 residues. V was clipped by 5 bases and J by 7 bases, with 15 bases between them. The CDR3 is CASSERRGLNEQFF. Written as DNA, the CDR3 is TGTGCCAGCAGCGAACGTAGAGGTTTGAATGAGCAGTTCTTC. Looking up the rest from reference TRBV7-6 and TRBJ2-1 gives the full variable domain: GAGVSQSPRYKVTKRGQDVALRCDPISGHVSLYWYRQALGQGPEFLTYFNYEAQQDKSGLPNDRFSAERPEGSISTLTIQRTEQRDSAMYRCASSERRGLNEQFFGPGTRLTVL.

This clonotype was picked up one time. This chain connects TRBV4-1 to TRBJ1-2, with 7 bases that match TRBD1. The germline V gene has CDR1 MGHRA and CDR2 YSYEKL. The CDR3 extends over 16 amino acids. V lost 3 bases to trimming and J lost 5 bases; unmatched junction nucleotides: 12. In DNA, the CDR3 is TGCGCCAGCAGCCAGGTTCCCGAGGGGGCGGGGTATGGCTACACCTTC. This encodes CASSQVPEGAGYGYTF.

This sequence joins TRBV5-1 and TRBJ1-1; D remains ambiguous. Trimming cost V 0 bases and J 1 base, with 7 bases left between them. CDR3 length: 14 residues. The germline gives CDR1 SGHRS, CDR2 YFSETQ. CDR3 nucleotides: TGCGCCAGCAGCTTGGAATCCTGGAACACTGAAGCTTTCTTT. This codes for CASSLESWNTEAFF.

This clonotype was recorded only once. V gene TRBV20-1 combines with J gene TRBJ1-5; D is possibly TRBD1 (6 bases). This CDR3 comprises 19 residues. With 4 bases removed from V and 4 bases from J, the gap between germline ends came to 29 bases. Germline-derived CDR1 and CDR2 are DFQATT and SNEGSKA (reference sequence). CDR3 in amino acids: CSAKPSSTTLQGKNQPQHF. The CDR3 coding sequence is TGCAGTGCTAAGCCCTCCTCCACAACTTTACAGGGAAAGAATCAGCCCCAGCATTTT.

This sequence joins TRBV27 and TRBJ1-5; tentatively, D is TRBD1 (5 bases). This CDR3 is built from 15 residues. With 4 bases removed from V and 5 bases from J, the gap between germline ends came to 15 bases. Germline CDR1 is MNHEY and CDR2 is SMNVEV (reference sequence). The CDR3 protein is CASSSHGTADQPQHF. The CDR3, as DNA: TGTGCCAGCAGTTCGCACGGGACGGCAGATCAGCCCCAGCATTTT.

CDR3 nucleotide sequence: TGCGCCAGCAGCCCCGGGGACAGGACCTACGAGCAGTACTTC. It translates to CASSPGDRTYEQYF. The J gene is TRBJ2-7, the V gene TRBV5-1; the match to TRBD1 covers 8 bases. Unmatched junction bases numbered 5, after V lost 4 bases and J lost 2 bases. CDR3 length: 14 amino acids. The germline V gene encodes CDR1 SGHRS and CDR2 YFSETQ.

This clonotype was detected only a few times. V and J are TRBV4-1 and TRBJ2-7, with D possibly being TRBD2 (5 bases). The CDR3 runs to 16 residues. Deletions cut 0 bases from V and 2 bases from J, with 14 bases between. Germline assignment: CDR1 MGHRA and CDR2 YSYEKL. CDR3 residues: CASSQEGSSNPYEQYF. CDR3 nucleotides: TGCGCCAGCAGCCAAGAAGGGAGTAGCAACCCCTACGAGCAGTACTTC.

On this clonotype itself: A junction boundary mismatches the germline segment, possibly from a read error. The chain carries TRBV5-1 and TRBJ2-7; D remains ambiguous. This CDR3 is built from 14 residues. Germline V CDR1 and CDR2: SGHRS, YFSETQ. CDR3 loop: CVSSLNYAQYEQYF. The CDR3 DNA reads TGCGTCAGCAGCTTAAACTACGCACAATACGAGCAGTACTTC. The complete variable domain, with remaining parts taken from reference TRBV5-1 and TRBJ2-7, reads KAGVTQTPRYLIKTRGQQVTLSCSPISGHRSVSWYQQTPGQGLQFLFEYFSETQRNKGNFPGRFSGRQFSNSRSEMNVSTLELGDSALYLCVSSLNYAQYEQYFGPGTRLTVT.

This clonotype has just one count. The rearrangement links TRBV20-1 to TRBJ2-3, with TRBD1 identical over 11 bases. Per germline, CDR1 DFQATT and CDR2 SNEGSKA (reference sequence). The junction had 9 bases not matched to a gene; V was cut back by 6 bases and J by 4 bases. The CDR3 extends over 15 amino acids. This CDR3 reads CSAGSGTGGADTQYF. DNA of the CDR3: TGCAGTGCGGGATCCGGGACAGGGGGGGCAGATACGCAGTATTTT.

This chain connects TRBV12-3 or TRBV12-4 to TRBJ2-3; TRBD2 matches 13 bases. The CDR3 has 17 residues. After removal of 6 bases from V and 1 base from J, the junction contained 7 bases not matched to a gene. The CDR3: CASSGLGLAGGTDTQYF. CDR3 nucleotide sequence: TGTGCCAGCAGCGGCCTCGGACTAGCGGGGGGCACAGATACGCAGTATTTT.

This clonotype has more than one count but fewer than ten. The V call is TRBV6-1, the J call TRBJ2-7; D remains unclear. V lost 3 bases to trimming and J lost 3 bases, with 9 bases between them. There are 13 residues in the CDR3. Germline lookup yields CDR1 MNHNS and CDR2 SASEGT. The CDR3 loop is CASSDLQYYEQYF. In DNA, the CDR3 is TGTGCCAGCAGTGACTTACAGTACTACGAGCAGTACTTC.

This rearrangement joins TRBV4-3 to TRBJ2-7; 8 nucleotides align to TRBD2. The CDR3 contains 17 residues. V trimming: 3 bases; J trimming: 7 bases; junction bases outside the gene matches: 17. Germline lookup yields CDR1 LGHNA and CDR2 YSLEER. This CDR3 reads CASSHDYEAGAYNEQYF. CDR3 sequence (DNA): TGCGCCAGCAGCCATGACTATGAAGCGGGGGCTTACAATGAGCAGTACTTC.

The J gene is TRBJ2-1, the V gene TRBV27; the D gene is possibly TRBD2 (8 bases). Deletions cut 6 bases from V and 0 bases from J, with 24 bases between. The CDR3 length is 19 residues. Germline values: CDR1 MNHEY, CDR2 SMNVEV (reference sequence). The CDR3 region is CASRVAGIRQGSSYNEQFF. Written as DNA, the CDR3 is TGTGCCAGCAGAGTAGCGGGGATAAGACAGGGAAGCTCCTACAATGAGCAGTTCTTC.

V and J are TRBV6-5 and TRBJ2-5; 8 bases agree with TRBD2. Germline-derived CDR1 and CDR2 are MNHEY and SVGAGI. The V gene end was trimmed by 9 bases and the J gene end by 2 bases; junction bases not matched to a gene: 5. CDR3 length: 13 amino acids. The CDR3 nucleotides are TGTGCCAGTCGGGGGGGGCTGCAAGAGACCCAGTACTTC. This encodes CASRGGLQETQYF.

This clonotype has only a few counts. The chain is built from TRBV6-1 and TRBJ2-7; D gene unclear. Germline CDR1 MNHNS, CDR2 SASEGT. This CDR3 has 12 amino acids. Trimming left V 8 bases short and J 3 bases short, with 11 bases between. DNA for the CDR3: TGTGCCAGCGCTACCCCCTACTACGAGCAGTACTTC. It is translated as CASATPYYEQYF.

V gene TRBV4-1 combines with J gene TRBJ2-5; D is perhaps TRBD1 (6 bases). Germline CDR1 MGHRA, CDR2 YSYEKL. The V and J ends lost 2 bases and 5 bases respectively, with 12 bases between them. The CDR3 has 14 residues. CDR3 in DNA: TGCGCCAGCAGCCAACGCAGGGGTGGCGAGACCCAGTACTTC. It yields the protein CASSQRRGGETQYF.

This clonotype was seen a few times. Here the CDR3 DNA reads TGCAGTGCTAGAGATAGGGGACAGGGTGCCTACGAGCAGTACTTC. This translates into CSARDRGQGAYEQYF. This chain joins TRBV20-1 and TRBJ2-7; 9 bases match TRBD1. The germline V gene encodes CDR1 DFQATT and CDR2 SNEGSKA (reference sequence). V trimming: 0 bases; J trimming: 2 bases; junction bases outside the gene matches: 5. This CDR3 has 15 residues.

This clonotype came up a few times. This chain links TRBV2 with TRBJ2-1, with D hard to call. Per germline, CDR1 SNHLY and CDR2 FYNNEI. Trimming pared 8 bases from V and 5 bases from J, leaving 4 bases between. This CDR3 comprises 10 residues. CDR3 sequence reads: CASGDNEQFF. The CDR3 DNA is TGTGCCAGCGGGGACAATGAGCAGTTCTTC.

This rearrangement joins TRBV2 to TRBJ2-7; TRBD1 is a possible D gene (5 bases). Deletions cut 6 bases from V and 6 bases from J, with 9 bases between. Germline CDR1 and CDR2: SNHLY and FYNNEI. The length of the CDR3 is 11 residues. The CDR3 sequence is CASRKTVEQYF. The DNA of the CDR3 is TGTGCCAGCAGGAAGACAGTCGAGCAGTACTTC.

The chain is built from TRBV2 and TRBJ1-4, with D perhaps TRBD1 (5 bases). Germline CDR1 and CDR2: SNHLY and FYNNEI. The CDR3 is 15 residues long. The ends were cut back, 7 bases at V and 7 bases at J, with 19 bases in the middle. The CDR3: CASKMVTAGIEKLFF. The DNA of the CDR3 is TGTGCCAGCAAAATGGTGACAGCGGGTATTGAAAAACTGTTTTTT.

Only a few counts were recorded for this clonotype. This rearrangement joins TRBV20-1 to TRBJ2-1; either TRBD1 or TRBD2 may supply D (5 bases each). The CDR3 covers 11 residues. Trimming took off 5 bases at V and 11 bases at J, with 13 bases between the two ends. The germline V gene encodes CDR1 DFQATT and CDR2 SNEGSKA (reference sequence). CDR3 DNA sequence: TGCAGTGCTCATAAACCGGGACAGCAGTTCTTC. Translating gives CSAHKPGQQFF.

The CDR3 bases are TGCAGTCTATCCGGGGGGGCCACGGATACGCAGTATTTT. Its translation: CSLSGGATDTQYF. The chain carries TRBV20-1 and TRBJ2-3, with 8 positions matching TRBD2. In germline, CDR1 is DFQATT, CDR2 SNEGSKA (reference sequence). The CDR3 extends over 13 amino acids. The ends lost 8 bases at V and 6 bases at J; junction bases unmatched: 10.

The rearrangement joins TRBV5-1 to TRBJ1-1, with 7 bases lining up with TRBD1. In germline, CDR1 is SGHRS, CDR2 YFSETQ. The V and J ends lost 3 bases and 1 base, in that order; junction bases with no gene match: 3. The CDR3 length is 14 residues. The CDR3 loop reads CASSSGGWNTEAFF. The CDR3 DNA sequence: TGCGCCAGCAGCTCAGGGGGATGGAACACTGAAGCTTTCTTT. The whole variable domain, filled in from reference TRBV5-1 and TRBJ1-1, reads KAGVTQTPRYLIKTRGQQVTLSCSPISGHRSVSWYQQTPGQGLQFLFEYFSETQRNKGNFPGRFSGRQFSNSRSEMNVSTLELGDSALYLCASSSGGWNTEAFFGQGTRLTVV.

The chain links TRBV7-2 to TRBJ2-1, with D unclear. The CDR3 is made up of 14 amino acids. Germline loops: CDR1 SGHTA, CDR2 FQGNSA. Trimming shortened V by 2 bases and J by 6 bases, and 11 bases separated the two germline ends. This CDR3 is CASSLSATSNEQFF. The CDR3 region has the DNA TGTGCCAGCAGCTTAAGCGCGACTTCCAATGAGCAGTTCTTC. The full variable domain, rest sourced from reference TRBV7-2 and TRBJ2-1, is GAGVSQSPSNKVTEKGKDVELRCDPISGHTALYWYRQSLGQGLEFLIYFQGNSAPDKSGLPSDRFSAERTGGSVSTLTIQRTQQEDSAVYLCASSLSATSNEQFFGPGTRLTVL.